These 28 T cell receptor beta chains came from one sample sequenced in a study of cytomegalovirus exposure and HLA in healthy donors. 60 Vbeta and 13 Jbeta primers were used in PCR. Produced via immunoSEQ multiplex PCR; TCRdb's table is partial and in-frame only. The sample includes 95,000 to 150,000 clones, around 85% of them seen just once. The specimen was PBMCs. All receptors come from a man aged 25 to 40 in good health and CMV-seronegative.

The chain is built from TRBV7-2 and TRBJ2-5, with 9 bases matching TRBD1. The J segment lost 7 bases and the V segment lost 0 bases, leaving 12 bases of the junction unmatched. CDR1 is SGHTA, CDR2 FQGNSA, per germline. The CDR3 length is 17 residues. The CDR3 sequence is CASSLAPGGQGPGTQYF. As DNA, the CDR3 is TGTGCCAGCAGCTTAGCCCCAGGGGGACAGGGTCCGGGGACCCAGTACTTC.

CDR3 protein: CASSLGQGSTEAFF. The CDR3 DNA reads TGTGCCAGCAGTCTCGGACAGGGGAGCACTGAAGCTTTCTTT. This chain links TRBV25-1 with TRBJ1-1, with TRBD1 identical over 9 bases. The CDR3 consists of 14 residues. Germline CDR1 reads MGHDK; CDR2 reads SYGVNS. Germline trimming cut 5 bases from V and 4 bases from J; bases unmatched to any gene: 5.

This clone showed up just a few times. The chain uses TRBV7-9 and TRBJ2-3, with a tentative D call TRBD2 (6 bases). The germline V gene encodes CDR1 SEHNR and CDR2 FQNEAQ (reference sequence). The CDR3 extends over 14 amino acids. Trimming took off 4 bases at V and 3 bases at J, with 11 bases between the two ends. DNA of the CDR3: TGTGCCAGCAGCTATGGAGGGATTACAGATACGCAGTATTTT. Translated, it gives CASSYGGITDTQYF. The variable domain in full, completed from reference TRBV7-9 and TRBJ2-3, reads DTGVSQNPRHKITKRGQNVTFRCDPISEHNRLYWYRQTLGQGPEFLTYFQNEAQLEKSRLLSDRFSAERPKGSFSTLEIQRTEQGDSAMYLCASSYGGITDTQYFGPGTRLTVL.

The rearrangement uses TRBV29-1 and TRBJ1-4; D perhaps matches TRBD1 (6 bases). This CDR3 has 13 amino acids. V was shortened by 5 bases and J by 3 bases, with 10 bases between the two germline ends. Looked up from germline, CDR1 is SQVTM and CDR2 is ANQGSEA. The CDR3 DNA follows: TGCAGCGTTAGGGGGTGGGCTAATGAAAAACTGTTTTTT. Amino acid sequence: CSVRGWANEKLFF.

V and J are TRBV25-1 and TRBJ1-6; maybe TRBD1 (6 bases). The V gene's germline CDR1 is MGHDK and CDR2 SYGVNS. V lost 1 base, J lost 10 bases, and 20 bases lay in between. CDR3 length: 17 residues. The chain's CDR3 is CASSESSAGTKDSPLHF. Written as DNA, the CDR3 is TGTGCCAGCAGTGAATCGTCGGCAGGGACAAAAGACTCACCCCTCCACTTT.

The gene calls are TRBV5-1 and TRBJ2-3; 14 bases map to TRBD2. J lost 4 bases, V lost 2 bases, and 9 bases had no gene match. The germline CDR1 and CDR2 sequences are SGHRS and YFSETQ. The length of the CDR3 is 18 residues. CDR3: CASSFGLAGGGLADTQYF. CDR3 nucleotides: TGCGCCAGCAGCTTCGGACTAGCGGGGGGCGGGCTGGCAGATACGCAGTATTTT.

A note on this clone: One base away lies a much larger clone, so this may be a sequencing read error. The V gene is TRBV5-1, the J gene TRBJ1-1, with 7 positions matching TRBD1. Germline lookup yields CDR1 SGHRS and CDR2 YFSETQ. This CDR3 contains 13 residues. V gave up 4 bases and J gave up 1 base; unmatched junction bases: 1. The CDR3 loop reads CASSRTGNTEAFF. The CDR3 DNA sequence: TGCGCCAGCAGCCGGACAGGGAACACTGAAGCTTTCTTT. Full variable domain (missing parts from reference TRBV5-1 and TRBJ1-1): KAGVTQTPRYLIKTRGQQVTLSCSPISGHRSVSWYQQTPGQGLQFLFEYFSETQRNKGNFPGRFSGRQFSNSRSEMNVSTLELGDSALYLCASSRTGNTEAFFGQGTRLTVV.

The chain combines TRBV21-1 with TRBJ2-7; the table gives TRBD1 as D, unverified against the DNA. TRBV21-1 is marked as a pseudogene. The CDR3 spans 15 residues. The CDR3 reads CASSKADRRSYEQYF. The CDR3 DNA is TGTGCCAGCAGCAAGGCGGACAGGAGGAGCTACGAGCAGTACTTC.

The chain links TRBV9 to TRBJ2-5; possibly TRBD1 or TRBD2 for D (7 bases each). Germline-derived CDR1 and CDR2 are SGDLS and YYNGEE. CDR3 size: 15 residues. V gave up 4 bases and J gave up 3 bases, with 16 bases separating them. The CDR3 DNA sequence: TGTGCCAGCAGCATAGGGGGCGGGGGTAAAGAGACCCAGTACTTC. This codes for CASSIGGGGKETQYF.

The CDR3 DNA is TGCGCCAGCAGCCAAACCGGGACAGGGGAAGACAATGAGCAGTTCTTC. Its protein product is CASSQTGTGEDNEQFF. The chain is built from TRBV4-3 and TRBJ2-1; 10 bases agree with TRBD1. CDR3 length: 16 residues. Germline CDR1 is LGHNA and CDR2 is YSLEER. The ends lost 2 bases at V and 5 bases at J; junction bases unmatched: 6.

The V gene is TRBV7-9, the J gene TRBJ1-6, with D hard to call. Germline lookup yields CDR1 SEHNR and CDR2 FQNEAQ (reference sequence). V gave up 1 base and J gave up 9 bases, with 7 bases separating them. The CDR3 has 13 amino acids. The CDR3 DNA follows: TGTGCCAGCAGCTTAGTGGTCGGTTCACCCCTCCACTTT. It is translated as CASSLVVGSPLHF.

The chain carries TRBV19 and TRBJ1-1, with D perhaps TRBD1 (5 bases). V lost 6 bases and J 1 base, leaving 12 bases between the germline ends. Germline lookup yields CDR1 LNHDA and CDR2 SQIVND (reference sequence). The CDR3 loop spans 14 amino acids. The CDR3 is CASRGGGSNTEAFF. CDR3 DNA sequence: TGTGCCAGTAGGGGGGGAGGTTCGAACACTGAAGCTTTCTTT.

The chain employs TRBV6-5 and TRBJ1-2, with D possibly TRBD1 on 5 matching bases. In germline, CDR1 is MNHEY, CDR2 SVGAGI. CDR3 length equals 15 residues. Deletions cut 0 bases from V and 0 bases from J, with 8 bases between. This chain's CDR3 is CASSYSQTANYGYTF. DNA for the CDR3: TGTGCCAGCAGTTACTCGCAGACAGCTAACTATGGCTACACCTTC.

The J gene is TRBJ2-5, the V gene TRBV5-1; 12 bases match TRBD2. This CDR3 has 16 residues. With 0 bases clipped from V and 4 bases from J, the junction kept 4 bases outside the gene matches. Germline V gives CDR1 SGHRS, CDR2 YFSETQ. CDR3 residues: CASSLVTSGGGETQYF. CDR3 DNA: TGCGCCAGCAGCTTGGTGACTAGCGGGGGAGGAGAGACCCAGTACTTC.

The CDR3 DNA sequence: TGTGCCAGCACCCCCCCCCGGGGGTCCTTGGCTTTCTTT. Its protein product is CASTPPRGSLAFF. The chain has TRBV28 and TRBJ1-1, with D perhaps matching TRBD1 (5 bases). The V end was cut by 7 bases, the J end by 11 bases, with 20 bases between. CDR1 MDHEN and CDR2 SYDVKM come from the germline V gene. The CDR3 extends over 13 amino acids.

DNA for the CDR3: TGCGCCAGCAGCTTGGCCAGTTTAGGGACTAGCGGGGGATCGGCCTACGAGCAGTACTTC. Translation: CASSLASLGTSGGSAYEQYF. The chain combines TRBV5-1 with TRBJ2-7; 14 nucleotides line up with TRBD2. This CDR3 has 20 residues. The trim removed 0 bases at V and 2 bases at J, leaving 13 bases unmatched. Germline CDR1 and CDR2: SGHRS and YFSETQ.

The CDR3 DNA reads TGTGCCAGCTCACCGCTCAGCACTGAAGCTTTCTTT. Its translation: CASSPLSTEAFF. The rearrangement joins TRBV18 to TRBJ1-1; no reliable D call. The ends were cut back, 3 bases at V and 4 bases at J, with 6 bases in the middle. The germline V gene has CDR1 KGHSH and CDR2 LQKENI. CDR3 length: 12 amino acids.

V gene TRBV7-2 combines with J gene TRBJ2-1; 12 positions agree with TRBD2. V shed 5 bases, J shed 3 bases, and the junction held 5 bases outside the gene matches. The CDR3 has 16 residues. Per the germline V gene, CDR1 is SGHTA and CDR2 is FQGNSA. The CDR3 DNA reads as TGTGCCAGCAGCACCCTAGCGGGGGGGTTCTACAATGAGCAGTTCTTC. Translated, it gives CASSTLAGGFYNEQFF. Full variable domain (rest looked up from reference TRBV7-2 and TRBJ2-1): GAGVSQSPSNKVTEKGKDVELRCDPISGHTALYWYRQSLGQGLEFLIYFQGNSAPDKSGLPSDRFSAERTGGSVSTLTIQRTQQEDSAVYLCASSTLAGGFYNEQFFGPGTRLTVL.

The rearrangement joins TRBV9 to TRBJ1-2; D is perhaps TRBD1 (6 bases). CDR1 is SGDLS and CDR2 is YYNGEE in the germline V gene. The CDR3 is made up of 16 amino acids. With 0 bases removed from V and 0 bases from J, the gap between germline ends came to 12 bases. The CDR3 DNA sequence: TGTGCCAGCAGCGTAGACCCAGGGGCGGCTAACTATGGCTACACCTTC. It translates to CASSVDPGAANYGYTF.

This clone showed up just once. The CDR3 DNA follows: TGTGCCAGCAGCCCCGGGACATTGGGTGAAAAACTGTTTTTT. Encoded protein: CASSPGTLGEKLFF. The chain has TRBV11-2 and TRBJ1-4, with D perhaps matching TRBD1 (6 bases). This CDR3 has 14 amino acids. The V gene lost 5 bases and the J gene lost 7 bases, with 14 bases spanning the gap. Germline CDR1 is SGHAT and CDR2 is FQNNGV.

This chain connects TRBV11-3 to TRBJ1-3; no clear D gene. The CDR3 loop spans 13 amino acids. The germline V and J ends were trimmed by 5 bases and 10 bases, with 15 bases remaining between them. Germline assignment: CDR1 SGHNT and CDR2 YENEEA. This CDR3 reads CASSIHPGATIYF. CDR3 coding DNA: TGTGCCAGCAGCATCCACCCCGGAGCTACCATATATTTT.

This rearrangement joins TRBV4-3 to TRBJ2-2, with 8 positions matching TRBD1. Trimming at V came to 5 bases and at J to 8 bases, leaving 16 bases not matched to a gene. Germline V gene data show CDR1 as LGHNA and CDR2 as YSLEER. CDR3 size: 17 residues. CDR3 loop: CASSLDPGAGGSGELFF. In nucleotides, the CDR3 is TGCGCCAGCAGCTTAGACCCCGGCGCAGGGGGCTCGGGGGAGCTGTTTTTT.

This CDR3 is CASSSTGGQETQYF. The CDR3 nucleotides read TGTGCCAGCAGCTCCACAGGGGGCCAAGAGACCCAGTACTTC. The rearrangement uses TRBV5-4 and TRBJ2-5; 8 bases fit TRBD1. V was clipped by 3 bases and J by 1 base; unmatched bases: 2. Germline loops: CDR1 SGHNT, CDR2 YYREEE (reference sequence). CDR3 size: 14 residues.

The rearrangement joins TRBV5-1 to TRBJ2-5, with D perhaps TRBD1 (5 bases). Per the germline V gene, CDR1 is SGHRS and CDR2 is YFSETQ. V was shortened by 4 bases and J by 5 bases, with 18 bases between the two germline ends. The CDR3 is made up of 15 amino acids. The CDR3 coding sequence is TGCGCCAGCAGCCTAACGGCAGGGCCATCGGAGACCCAGTACTTC. Translating it yields CASSLTAGPSETQYF.

This clone occurred a few times. CDR3 residues: CASSLSASGGHFTDTQYF. Written as DNA, the CDR3 is TGTGCCAGCAGTTTATCTGCTAGCGGGGGGCACTTCACAGATACGCAGTATTTT. The chain is built from TRBV27 and TRBJ2-3, with 11 positions matching TRBD2. V lost 0 bases and J lost 2; bases outside the gene matches: 7. CDR1 and CDR2 from the germline V gene are MNHEY and SMNVEV (reference sequence). This CDR3 comprises 18 residues.

The rearrangement uses TRBV10-1 and TRBJ2-1; D might be TRBD2 (5 bases). Germline V CDR1 and CDR2: WNHNN, SYGVQD (reference sequence). V was cut by 3 bases and J by 9 bases, with 12 bases left in between. CDR3 length: 13 residues. CDR3 nucleotide sequence: TGCGCCAGCAGTGAATGGGAGAGGAGTGAGCAGTTCTTC. Amino acid sequence: CASSEWERSEQFF.

The gene calls are TRBV7-2 and TRBJ1-1; 8 positions match TRBD1. Unmatched junction bases numbered 3, after V lost 5 bases and J lost 4 bases. The CDR3 length is 13 residues. The germline gives CDR1 SGHTA, CDR2 FQGNSA. The CDR3 DNA reads TGTGCCAGCAGCCCGGACAGGGTCACTGAAGCTTTCTTT. Its translation: CASSPDRVTEAFF.

Written as DNA, the CDR3 is TGTGCCAGCAGTCTCTCCTCCTCAGGGGGCGCGAATAGCAATGAGCAGTTCTTC. Its protein is CASSLSSSGGANSNEQFF. The chain combines TRBV21-1 with TRBJ2-1; the D call TRBD1 from the table was never checked on the DNA. TRBV21-1 is a pseudogene. This CDR3 is 18 amino acids long.